Below, one T cell receptor beta chain is given with its context. Its target is not known. The CDR3 is 18 amino acids. Germline CDR1 MGHRA, CDR2 YSYEKL. Trimming took off 0 bases at V and 5 bases at J, with 21 bases between the two ends. This entry belongs to a study of cytomegalovirus exposure and HLA in healthy donors. Across the whole study: A prior analysis found 90 million to 120 million unique TCR beta sequences from around 190 million T cells.

Primers for the PCR totalled 60 Vbeta and 13 Jbeta. TCRdb's table, derived via immunoSEQ multiplex PCR, lists solely in-frame clones and lacks some. Of tens of thousands of clones listed, roughly 76% are singletons. Broader study findings: Within an earlier analysis, most TCR beta V segments proved productive either about 87% or about 30% of the time. Later analysis indicated greater clonal expansion among HLA-associated TCR beta chains than among equally common other chains. Trimming of TCR beta V- and J-genes showed a link, identified in a later analysis, to a missense DCLRE1C variant.

This receptor was obtained from a woman aged 30 to 39 in good health and CMV-seronegative. The gene calls are TRBV4-1 and TRBJ2-3, with D perhaps matching TRBD1 (5 bases). Sequencing input: PBMCs. This CDR3 reads CASSQDEGRRVWRDTQYF. In DNA, the CDR3 is TGCGCCAGCAGCCAAGACGAAGGGCGCAGGGTATGGAGAGATACGCAGTATTTT.